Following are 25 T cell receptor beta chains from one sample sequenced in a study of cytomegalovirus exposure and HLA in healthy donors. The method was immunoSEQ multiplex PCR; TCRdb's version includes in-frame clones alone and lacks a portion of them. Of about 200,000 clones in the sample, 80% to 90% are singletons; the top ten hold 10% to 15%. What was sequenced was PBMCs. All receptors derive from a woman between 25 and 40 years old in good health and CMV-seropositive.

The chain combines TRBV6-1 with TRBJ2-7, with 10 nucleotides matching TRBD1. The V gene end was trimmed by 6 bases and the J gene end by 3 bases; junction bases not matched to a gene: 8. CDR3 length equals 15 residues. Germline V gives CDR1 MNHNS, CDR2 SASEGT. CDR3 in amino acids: CASRPPGQGFYEQYF. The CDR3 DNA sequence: TGTGCCAGCAGACCCCCGGGACAGGGGTTCTACGAGCAGTACTTC.

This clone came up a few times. CDR3 DNA: TGTGCCAGCGGAGGCCCAAATCAGCCCCAGCATTTT. It codes for CASGGPNQPQHF. The chain couples TRBV7-2 to TRBJ1-5; D gene ambiguous. V was trimmed by 8 bases and J by 4 bases, leaving 9 bases between them. CDR3 size: 12 residues. Germline V gene sequence: CDR1 SGHTA, CDR2 FQGNSA.

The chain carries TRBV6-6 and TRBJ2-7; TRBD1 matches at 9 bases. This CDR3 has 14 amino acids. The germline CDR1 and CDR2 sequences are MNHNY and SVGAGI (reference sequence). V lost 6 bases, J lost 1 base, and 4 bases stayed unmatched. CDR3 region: CASSWDRVSYEQYF. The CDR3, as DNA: TGTGCCAGCAGCTGGGACAGGGTTTCCTACGAGCAGTACTTC.

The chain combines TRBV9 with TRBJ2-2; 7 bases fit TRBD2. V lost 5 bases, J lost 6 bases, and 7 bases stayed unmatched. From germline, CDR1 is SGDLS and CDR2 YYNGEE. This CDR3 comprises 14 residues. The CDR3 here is CASRPGLVAGELFF. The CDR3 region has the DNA TGTGCCAGCAGGCCCGGACTAGTGGCCGGGGAGCTGTTTTTT.

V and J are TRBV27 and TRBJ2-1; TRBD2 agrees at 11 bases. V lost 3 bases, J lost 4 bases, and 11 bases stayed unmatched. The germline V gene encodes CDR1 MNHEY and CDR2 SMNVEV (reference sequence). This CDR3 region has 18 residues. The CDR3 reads CASSLTSGDVRPYNEQFF. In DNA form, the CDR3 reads TGTGCCAGCAGTTTGACTAGCGGGGACGTTCGTCCGTACAATGAGCAGTTCTTC.

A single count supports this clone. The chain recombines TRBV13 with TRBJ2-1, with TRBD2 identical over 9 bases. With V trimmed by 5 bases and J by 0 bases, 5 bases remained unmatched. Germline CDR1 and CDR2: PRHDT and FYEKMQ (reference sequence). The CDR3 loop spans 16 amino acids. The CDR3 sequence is CASSPGLARSYNEQFF. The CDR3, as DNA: TGTGCCAGCAGCCCAGGACTAGCGCGCTCCTACAATGAGCAGTTCTTC. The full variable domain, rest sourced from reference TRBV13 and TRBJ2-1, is AAGVIQSPRHLIKEKRETATLKCYPIPRHDTVYWYQQGPGQDPQFLISFYEKMQSDKGSIPDRFSAQQFSDYHSELNMSSLELGDSALYFCASSPGLARSYNEQFFGPGTRLTVL.

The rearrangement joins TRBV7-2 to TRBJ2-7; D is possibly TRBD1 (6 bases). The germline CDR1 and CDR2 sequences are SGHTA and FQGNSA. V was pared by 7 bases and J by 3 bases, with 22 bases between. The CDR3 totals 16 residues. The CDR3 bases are TGTGCCAGCACCGAGGGCGCCGGGACACAGATCTACGAGCAGTACTTC. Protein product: CASTEGAGTQIYEQYF.

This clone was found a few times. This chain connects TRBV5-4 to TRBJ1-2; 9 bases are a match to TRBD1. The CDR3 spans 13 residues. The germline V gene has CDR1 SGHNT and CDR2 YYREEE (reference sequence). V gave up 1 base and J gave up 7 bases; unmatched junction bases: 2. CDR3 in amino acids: CASSLTGGLGYTF. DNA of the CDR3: TGTGCCAGCAGCTTGACAGGGGGCCTTGGCTACACCTTC. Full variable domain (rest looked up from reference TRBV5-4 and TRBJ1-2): ETGVTQSPTHLIKTRGQQVTLRCSSQSGHNTVSWYQQALGQGPQFIFQYYREEENGRGNFPPRFSGLQFPNYSSELNVNALELDDSALYLCASSLTGGLGYTFGSGTRLTVV.

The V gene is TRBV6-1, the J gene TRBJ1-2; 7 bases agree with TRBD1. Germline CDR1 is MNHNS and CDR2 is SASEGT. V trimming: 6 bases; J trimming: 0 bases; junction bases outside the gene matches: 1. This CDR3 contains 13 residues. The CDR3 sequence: CASRTGTNYGYTF. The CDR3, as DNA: TGTGCCAGCAGGACAGGGACTAACTATGGCTACACCTTC.

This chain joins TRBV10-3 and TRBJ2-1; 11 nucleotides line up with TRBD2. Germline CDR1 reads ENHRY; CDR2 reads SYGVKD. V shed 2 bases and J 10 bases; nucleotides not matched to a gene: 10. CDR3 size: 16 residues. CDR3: CAISEPGVAGGEEQFF. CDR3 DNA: TGTGCCATCAGTGAGCCCGGAGTAGCGGGAGGGGAAGAGCAGTTCTTC.

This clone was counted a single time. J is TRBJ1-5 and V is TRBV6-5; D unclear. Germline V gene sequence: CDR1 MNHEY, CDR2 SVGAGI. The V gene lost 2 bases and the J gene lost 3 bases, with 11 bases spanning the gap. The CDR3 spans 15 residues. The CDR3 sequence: CASSYVQNNNQPQHF. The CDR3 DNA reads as TGTGCCAGCAGTTACGTACAGAATAACAATCAGCCCCAGCATTTT.

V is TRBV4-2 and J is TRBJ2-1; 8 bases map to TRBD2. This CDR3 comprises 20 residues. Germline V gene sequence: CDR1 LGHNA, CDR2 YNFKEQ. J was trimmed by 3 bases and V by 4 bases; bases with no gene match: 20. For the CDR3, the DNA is TGTGCCAGCAGCCCGACGTCGACTAGCGCCCTATCCATTAACTACAATGAGCAGTTCTTC. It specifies CASSPTSTSALSINYNEQFF.

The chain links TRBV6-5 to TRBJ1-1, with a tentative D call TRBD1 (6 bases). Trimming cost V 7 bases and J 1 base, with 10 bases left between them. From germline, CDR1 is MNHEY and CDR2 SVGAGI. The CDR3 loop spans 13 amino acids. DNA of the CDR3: TGTGCCAGCAAGCGGGGGGCGAACACTGAAGCTTTCTTT. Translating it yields CASKRGANTEAFF.

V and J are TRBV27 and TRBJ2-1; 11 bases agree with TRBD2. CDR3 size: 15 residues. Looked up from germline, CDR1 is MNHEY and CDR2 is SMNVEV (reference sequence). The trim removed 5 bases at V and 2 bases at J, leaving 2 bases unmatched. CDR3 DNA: TGTGCCAGCAGTCCGGGACTAGCGGCCTACAATGAGCAGTTCTTC. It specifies CASSPGLAAYNEQFF.

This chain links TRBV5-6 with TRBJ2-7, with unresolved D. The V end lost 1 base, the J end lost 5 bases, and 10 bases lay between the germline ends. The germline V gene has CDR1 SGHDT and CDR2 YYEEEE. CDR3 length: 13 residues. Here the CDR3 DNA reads TGTGCCAGCAGCTTGCCCGACCGGGACGAGCAGTACTTC. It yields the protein CASSLPDRDEQYF.

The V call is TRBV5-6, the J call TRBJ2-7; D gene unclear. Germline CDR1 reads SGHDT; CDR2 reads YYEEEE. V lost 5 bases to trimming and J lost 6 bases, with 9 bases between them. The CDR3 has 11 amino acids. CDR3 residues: CASRYGPEQYF. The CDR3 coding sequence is TGTGCCAGCAGATACGGTCCCGAGCAGTACTTC.

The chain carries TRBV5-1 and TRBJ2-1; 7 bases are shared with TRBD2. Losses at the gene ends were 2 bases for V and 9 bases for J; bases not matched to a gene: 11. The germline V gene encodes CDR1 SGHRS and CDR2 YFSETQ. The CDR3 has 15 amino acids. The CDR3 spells CASSFGDYSSAEQFF. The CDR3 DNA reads TGCGCCAGCAGCTTCGGGGACTACTCCTCCGCTGAGCAGTTCTTC.

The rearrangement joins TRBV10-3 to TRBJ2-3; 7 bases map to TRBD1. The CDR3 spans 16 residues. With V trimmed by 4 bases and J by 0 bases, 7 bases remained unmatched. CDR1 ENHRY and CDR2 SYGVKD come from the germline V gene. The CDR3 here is CAISGRGRTSTDTQYF. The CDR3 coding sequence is TGTGCCATCAGTGGCAGGGGGAGAACTAGCACAGATACGCAGTATTTT.

As DNA, the CDR3 is TGCGCCAGCAGAGGGGATGTACAGGGCCTGACCCAGTACTTC. Its translation is CASRGDVQGLTQYF. The chain carries TRBV5-1 and TRBJ2-5; D is possibly TRBD1 (6 bases). The CDR3 has 14 residues. The V end lost 5 bases, the J end lost 7 bases, and 18 bases lay between the germline ends. CDR1 and CDR2 (germline): SGHRS, YFSETQ.

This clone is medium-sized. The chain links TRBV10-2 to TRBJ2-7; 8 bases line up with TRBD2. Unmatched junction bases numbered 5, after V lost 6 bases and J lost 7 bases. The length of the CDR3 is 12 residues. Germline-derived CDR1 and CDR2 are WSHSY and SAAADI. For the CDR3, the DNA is TGCGCCAGCAGACTAGCGGCCAAGGAGCAGTACTTC. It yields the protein CASRLAAKEQYF.

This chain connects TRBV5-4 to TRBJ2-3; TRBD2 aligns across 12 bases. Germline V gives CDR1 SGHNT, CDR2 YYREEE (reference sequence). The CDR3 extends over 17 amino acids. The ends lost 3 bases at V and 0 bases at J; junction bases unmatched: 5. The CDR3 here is CASSSSSGRASTDTQYF. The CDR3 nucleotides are TGTGCCAGCAGCTCCTCTAGCGGGAGGGCTAGCACAGATACGCAGTATTTT.

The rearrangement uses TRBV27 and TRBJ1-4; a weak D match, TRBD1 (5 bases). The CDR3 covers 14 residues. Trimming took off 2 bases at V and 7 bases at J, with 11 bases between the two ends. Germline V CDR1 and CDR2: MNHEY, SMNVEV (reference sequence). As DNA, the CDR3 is TGTGCCAGCAGTTTACGGGGGTTCGCTGAAAAACTGTTTTTT. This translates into CASSLRGFAEKLFF.

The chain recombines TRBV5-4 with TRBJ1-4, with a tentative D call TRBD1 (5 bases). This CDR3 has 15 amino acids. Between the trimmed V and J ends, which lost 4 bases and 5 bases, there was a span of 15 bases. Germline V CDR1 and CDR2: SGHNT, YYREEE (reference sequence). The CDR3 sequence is CASSSGTGGNEKLFF. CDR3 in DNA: TGTGCCAGCAGCAGCGGGACGGGGGGAAATGAAAAACTGTTTTTT.

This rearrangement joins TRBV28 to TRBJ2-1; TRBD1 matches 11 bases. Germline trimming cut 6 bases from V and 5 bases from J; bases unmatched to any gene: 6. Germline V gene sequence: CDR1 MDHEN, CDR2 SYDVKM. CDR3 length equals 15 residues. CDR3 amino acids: CASSLDRGRNNEQFF. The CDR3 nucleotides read TGTGCCAGCAGCCTGGACAGGGGGCGTAACAATGAGCAGTTCTTC.

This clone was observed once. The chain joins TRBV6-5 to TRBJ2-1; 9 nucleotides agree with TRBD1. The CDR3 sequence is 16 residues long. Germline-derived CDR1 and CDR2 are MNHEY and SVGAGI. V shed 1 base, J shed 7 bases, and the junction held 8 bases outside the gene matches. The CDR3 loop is CASSYFGTGRVNEQFF. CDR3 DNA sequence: TGTGCCAGCAGTTACTTTGGGACAGGGAGAGTAAATGAGCAGTTCTTC.